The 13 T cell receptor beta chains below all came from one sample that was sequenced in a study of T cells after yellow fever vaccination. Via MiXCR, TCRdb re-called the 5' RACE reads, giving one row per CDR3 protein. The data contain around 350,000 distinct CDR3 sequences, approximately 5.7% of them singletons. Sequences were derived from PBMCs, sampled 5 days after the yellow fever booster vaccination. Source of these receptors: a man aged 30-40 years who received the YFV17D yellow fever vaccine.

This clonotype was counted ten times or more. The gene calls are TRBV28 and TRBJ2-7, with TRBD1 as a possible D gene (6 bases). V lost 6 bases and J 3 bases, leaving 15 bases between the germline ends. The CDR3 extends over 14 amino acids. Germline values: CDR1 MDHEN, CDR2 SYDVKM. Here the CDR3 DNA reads TGTGCCAGCAGCTGGGCCTGGACAGACTACGAGCAGTACTTC. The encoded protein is CASSWAWTDYEQYF.

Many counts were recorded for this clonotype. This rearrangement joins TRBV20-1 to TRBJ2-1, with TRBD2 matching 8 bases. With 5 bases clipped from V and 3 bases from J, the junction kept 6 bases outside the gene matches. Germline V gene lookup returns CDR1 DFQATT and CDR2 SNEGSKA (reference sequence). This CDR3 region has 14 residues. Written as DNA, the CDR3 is TGCAGTGCTTGCGAGCTAGCGGGCTACAATGAGCAGTTCTTC. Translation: CSACELAGYNEQFF.

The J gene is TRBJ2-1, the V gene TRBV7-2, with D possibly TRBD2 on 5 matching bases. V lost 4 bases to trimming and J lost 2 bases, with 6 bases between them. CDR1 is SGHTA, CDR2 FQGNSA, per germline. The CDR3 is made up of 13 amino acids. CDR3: CASSSSTYNEQFF. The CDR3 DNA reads TGTGCCAGCAGCTCTAGCACCTACAATGAGCAGTTCTTC. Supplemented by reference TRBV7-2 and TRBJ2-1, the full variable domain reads GAGVSQSPSNKVTEKGKDVELRCDPISGHTALYWYRQSLGQGLEFLIYFQGNSAPDKSGLPSDRFSAERTGGSVSTLTIQRTQQEDSAVYLCASSSSTYNEQFFGPGTRLTVL.

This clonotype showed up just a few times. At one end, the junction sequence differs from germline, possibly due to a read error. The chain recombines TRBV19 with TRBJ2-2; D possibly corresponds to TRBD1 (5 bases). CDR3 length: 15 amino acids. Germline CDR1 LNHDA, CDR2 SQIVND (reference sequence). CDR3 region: CDSSIQGTNTGELFF. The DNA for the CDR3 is TGTGACAGTAGTATCCAGGGAACGAACACCGGGGAGCTGTTTTTT.

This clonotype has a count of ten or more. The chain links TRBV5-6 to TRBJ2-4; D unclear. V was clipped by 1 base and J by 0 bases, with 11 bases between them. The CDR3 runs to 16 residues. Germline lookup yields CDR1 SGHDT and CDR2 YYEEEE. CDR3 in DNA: TGTGCCAGCAGCTTGTTGAGAGTTGTAGCCAAAAACATTCAGTACTTC. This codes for CASSLLRVVAKNIQYF.

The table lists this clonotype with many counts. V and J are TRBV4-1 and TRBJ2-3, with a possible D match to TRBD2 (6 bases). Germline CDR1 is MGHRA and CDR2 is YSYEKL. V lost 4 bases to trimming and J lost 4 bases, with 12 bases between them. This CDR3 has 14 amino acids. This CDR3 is CASSPGPGADTQYF. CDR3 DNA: TGCGCCAGCAGCCCGGGCCCGGGGGCAGATACGCAGTATTTT.

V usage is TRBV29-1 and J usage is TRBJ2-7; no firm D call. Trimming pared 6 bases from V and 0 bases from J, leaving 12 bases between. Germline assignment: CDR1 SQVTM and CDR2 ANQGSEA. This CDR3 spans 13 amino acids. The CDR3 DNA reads TGCAGCGTGATCGACCGGACCTCCTACGAGCAGTACTTC. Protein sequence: CSVIDRTSYEQYF.

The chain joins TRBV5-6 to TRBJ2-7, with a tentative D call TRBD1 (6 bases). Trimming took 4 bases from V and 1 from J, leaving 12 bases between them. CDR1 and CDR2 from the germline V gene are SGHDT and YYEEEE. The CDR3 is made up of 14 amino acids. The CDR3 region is CASSRGTNSYEQYF. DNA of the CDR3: TGTGCCAGCAGCAGAGGGACAAATTCCTACGAGCAGTACTTC.

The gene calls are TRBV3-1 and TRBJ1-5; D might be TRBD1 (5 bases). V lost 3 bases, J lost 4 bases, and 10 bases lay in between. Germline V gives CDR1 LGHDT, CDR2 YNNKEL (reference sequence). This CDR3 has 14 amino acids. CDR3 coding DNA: TGTGCCAGCAGCCAGCACGGGGGGAATCAGCCCCAGCATTTT. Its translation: CASSQHGGNQPQHF.

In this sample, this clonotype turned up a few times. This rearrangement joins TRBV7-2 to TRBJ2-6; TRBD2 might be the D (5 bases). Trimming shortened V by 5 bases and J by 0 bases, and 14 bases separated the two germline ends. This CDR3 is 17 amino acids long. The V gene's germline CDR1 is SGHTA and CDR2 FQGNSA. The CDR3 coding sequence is TGTGCCAGCAGCCCCCGGGGTGACAACTCTGGGGCCAACGTCCTGACTTTC. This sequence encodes CASSPRGDNSGANVLTF.

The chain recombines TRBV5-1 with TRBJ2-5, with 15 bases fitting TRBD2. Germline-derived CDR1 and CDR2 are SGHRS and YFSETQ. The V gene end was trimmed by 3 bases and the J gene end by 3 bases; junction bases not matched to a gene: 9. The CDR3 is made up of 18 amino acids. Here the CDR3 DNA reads TGCGCCAGCAGCTCGGGACTTCGGACTAGCGGGAGGGAAGAGACCCAGTACTTC. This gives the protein CASSSGLRTSGREETQYF.

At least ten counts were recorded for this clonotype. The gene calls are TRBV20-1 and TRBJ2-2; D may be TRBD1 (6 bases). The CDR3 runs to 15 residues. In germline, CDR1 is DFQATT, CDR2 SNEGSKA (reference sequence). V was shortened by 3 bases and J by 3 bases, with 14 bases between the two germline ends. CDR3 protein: CSARPTRGYTGELFF. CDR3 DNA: TGCAGTGCTAGGCCCACAAGGGGGTACACCGGGGAGCTGTTTTTT.

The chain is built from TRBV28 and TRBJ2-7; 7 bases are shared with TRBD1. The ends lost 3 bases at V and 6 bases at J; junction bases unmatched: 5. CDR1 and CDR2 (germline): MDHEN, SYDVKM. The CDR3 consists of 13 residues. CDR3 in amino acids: CASSFSGGREQYF. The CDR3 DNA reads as TGTGCCAGCAGTTTCTCAGGGGGTCGCGAGCAGTACTTC.